The 21 T cell receptor beta chains listed next were all sequenced from one sample in a study of T cell clusters in autoimmune cytopenias. Each sample's input was roughly 250 ng genomic DNA, 38,000 or so genome equivalents. One tube held mixed TRB-A and TRB-B primer pools for touch-down PCR. After re-calling the multiplex PCR reads, TCRdb lists one entry per CDR3 protein, DNA absent. Its listing shows about 4,100 distinct CDR3 sequences. This sample also belongs to another study, concerning T cell repertoires in aging, cancer and after chemotherapy.

Sequences were obtained from peripheral blood. These receptors originate from a human donor in good health.

According to its frequency, this clonotype is medium-sized. The rearrangement links TRBV19 to TRBJ1-5. The germline V gene encodes CDR1 LNHDA and CDR2 SQIVND (reference sequence). This CDR3 region has 15 residues. The chain's CDR3 is CASSSTSNSNQPQHF.

Considering frequency, this clonotype is medium-sized. The CDR3 here is CASSLSGDTDGYTF. The rearrangement links TRBV18 to TRBJ1-2; TCRdb's D call of TRBD1 is untestable without DNA. Looked up from germline, CDR1 is KGHSH and CDR2 is LQKENI. This CDR3 region has 14 residues.

This clonotype counts as medium-sized by frequency. The chain uses TRBV15 and TRBJ1-1. CDR3 length: 14 residues. Germline lookup yields CDR1 LNHNV and CDR2 YYDKDF (reference sequence). The CDR3 here is CATSIRLGNTEAFF. The full variable domain, its missing parts supplied by reference TRBV15 and TRBJ1-1, is DAMVIQNPRYQVTQFGKPVTLSCSQTLNHNVMYWYQQKSSQAPKLLFHYYDKDFNNEADTPDNFQSRRPNTSFCFLDIRSPGLGDTAMYLCATSIRLGNTEAFFGQGTRLTVV.

According to its frequency, this clonotype is medium-sized (0.01 to 0.1%). The CDR3 spells CASSGGGETQYF. The chain couples TRBV12-3 or TRBV12-4 to TRBJ2-5; TCRdb's D call of TRBD1 is untestable without DNA. The length of the CDR3 is 12 residues.

Frequency places this clonotype as medium-sized. V gene TRBV6-6 combines with J gene TRBJ2-2; the D call of TRBD1 rests on TCRdb alone, since no DNA is present to check it. The CDR3 loop spans 12 amino acids. The germline V gene has CDR1 MNHNY and CDR2 SVGAGI (reference sequence). This CDR3 is CASTGQVGELFF.

The chain uses TRBV5-1 and TRBJ1-4; there is no DNA to check the TCRdb D call of TRBD1. The CDR3 covers 17 residues. Germline V gives CDR1 SGHRS, CDR2 YFSETQ. CDR3 residues: CASTRTGAQGINEKLFF.

Measured by frequency, this clonotype is medium-sized. The V and J genes are TRBV6-2 or TRBV6-3 and TRBJ2-3; lacking DNA, the TRBD1 call made by TCRdb goes unchecked. The germline CDR1 and CDR2 sequences are MNHEY and SVGEGT. The CDR3 consists of 15 residues. CDR3 loop: CASSYSTGAGDTQYF.

By frequency, this clonotype is medium-sized. The rearrangement links TRBV6-1 to TRBJ2-2; as DNA is missing, the TRBD2 call by TCRdb cannot be tested. Germline lookup yields CDR1 MNHNS and CDR2 SASEGT. This CDR3 has 16 residues. This CDR3 reads CASSQVPGLNTGELFF.

The genes are TRBV5-6 and TRBJ2-7; the TCRdb call, TRBD1, lacks DNA for checking. Looked up from germline, CDR1 is SGHDT and CDR2 is YYEEEE. The CDR3 is 13 amino acids. The CDR3 region is CASTLRRAYEQYF.

Considering frequency, this clonotype is medium-sized (0.01 to 0.1%). This chain links TRBV19 with TRBJ2-3. The germline CDR1 and CDR2 sequences are LNHDA and SQIVND (reference sequence). The CDR3 covers 12 residues. CDR3 in amino acids: CASSPSTDTQYF.

The rearrangement links TRBV7-9 to TRBJ2-3; the TCRdb call, TRBD1, lacks DNA for checking. Germline CDR1 and CDR2: SEHNR and FQNEAQ (reference sequence). The CDR3 has 14 residues. CDR3 loop: CASSFDSSTDTQYF.

The chain recombines TRBV4-2 with TRBJ2-2. The CDR3 covers 14 residues. CDR1 and CDR2 from the germline V gene are LGHNA and YNFKEQ. CDR3 sequence: CASSQARGTGELFF.

The V gene is TRBV30, the J gene TRBJ2-3; TCRdb lists TRBD1, though no DNA is available to test this call. The V gene's germline CDR1 is GTSNPN and CDR2 SVGIG (reference sequence). This CDR3 is 14 amino acids long. The CDR3 spells CAWSSGTGADTQYF.

The J gene is TRBJ1-5, the V gene TRBV20-1; TCRdb's D call of TRBD1 is untestable without DNA. The CDR3 has 13 residues. CDR1 is DFQATT and CDR2 is SNEGSKA in the germline V gene (reference sequence). The CDR3 sequence is CSARRGEYQPQHF.

This clonotype is medium-sized by frequency. This chain joins TRBV11-1 and TRBJ1-6. Germline CDR1 and CDR2: SGHAT and FQDESV (reference sequence). The length of the CDR3 is 16 residues. The CDR3 reads CASSLYEGEYNSPLHF.

According to its frequency, this clonotype is medium-sized. This chain joins TRBV6-6 and TRBJ2-2; absent DNA, TCRdb's TRBD1 call cannot be checked. The CDR3 consists of 17 residues. CDR1 and CDR2 (germline): MNHNY, SVGAGI (reference sequence). This CDR3 reads CASSYPAGTGNTGELFF.

This clonotype is labeled medium-sized based on frequency. The rearrangement uses TRBV18 and TRBJ2-2; lacking DNA, the TRBD1 call made by TCRdb goes unchecked. The CDR3 loop spans 14 amino acids. Germline V lookup: CDR1 KGHSH, CDR2 LQKENI. The CDR3 sequence: CASSGTPNTGELFF.

By frequency, this clonotype is medium-sized (0.01 to 0.1%). The chain employs TRBV14 and TRBJ1-1. CDR3 size: 13 residues. Germline V gene sequence: CDR1 SGHDN, CDR2 FVKESK. The CDR3 sequence: CASSQSSRTEAFF.

According to its frequency, this clonotype is medium-sized (0.01 to 0.1%). CDR3 sequence: CASSLVGAGFRNEQFF. The chain uses TRBV12-3 or TRBV12-4 and TRBJ2-1; TCRdb outputs TRBD1, but without DNA this stays unchecked. This CDR3 spans 16 amino acids.

The gene calls are TRBV5-6 and TRBJ2-5; checking the TCRdb D call of TRBD1 is not possible without DNA. Germline V lookup: CDR1 SGHDT, CDR2 YYEEEE. This CDR3 has 14 residues. CDR3 region: CASSLQGPKETQYF.

By frequency, this clonotype registers medium-sized. The chain couples TRBV6-6 to TRBJ2-1; TCRdb lists TRBD1, though no DNA is available to test this call. Germline-derived CDR1 and CDR2 are MNHNY and SVGAGI (reference sequence). The CDR3 length is 14 residues. This CDR3 reads CASSSPGGGNEQFF.